The 9 T cell receptor beta chains presented below share a single source sample, sequenced in a study of human T cells and chemical hapten exposure. TCRdb re-derived calls from the 5' RACE reads in MiXCR, one entry per CDR3 protein. The table records about 140,000 distinct CDR3 sequences, 4.1% of them present only once. Whole blood that had not been fractionated was the source of extracted total RNA. These receptors were collected from a female donor in good health.

This clonotype has just a few counts. This chain joins TRBV19 and TRBJ2-7; the D gene is possibly TRBD1 (6 bases). The CDR3 loop spans 15 amino acids. CDR1 and CDR2 from the germline V gene are LNHDA and SQIVND (reference sequence). V lost 4 bases, J lost 2 bases, and 15 bases lay in between. The DNA of the CDR3 is TGTGCCAGTAGTAAGAAGACAGGCGGAACCTACGAGCAGTACTTC. It encodes CASSKKTGGTYEQYF.

This clonotype was detected ten times or more. The chain is built from TRBV5-1 and TRBJ1-1, with TRBD1 matching over 9 bases. V shed 3 bases, J shed 5 bases, and the junction held 11 bases outside the gene matches. The CDR3 has 16 residues. Germline assignment: CDR1 SGHRS and CDR2 YFSETQ. The CDR3 region has the DNA TGCGCCAGCAGCTCCCCGGGACAGGGAACGTGGACTGAAGCTTTCTTT. It codes for CASSSPGQGTWTEAFF.

This clonotype was counted many times. The V gene is TRBV7-9, the J gene TRBJ1-1; D not resolved. CDR3 length equals 14 residues. Trimming cost V 7 bases and J 0 bases, with 12 bases left between them. Per the germline V gene, CDR1 is SEHNR and CDR2 is FQNEAQ (reference sequence). In DNA, the CDR3 is TGTGCCAGCACCTTGAGTCAGCTGAACACTGAAGCTTTCTTT. Its protein is CASTLSQLNTEAFF.

For this clonotype: This may stem from a read error, because a much larger clone lies one nucleotide away. The chain couples TRBV6-4 to TRBJ2-1; perhaps D is TRBD1 or TRBD2 (6 bases each). CDR3 size: 17 residues. Germline CDR1 MRHNA, CDR2 SNTAGT. CDR3 in DNA: TGTGCCAGCATCCTGACACCGGTTGGGGGGCTCCGCTATGAGCAGCTCTTC. Translating gives CASILTPVGGLRYEQLF.

This clonotype was detected ten times or more. This chain connects TRBV7-2 to TRBJ2-3, with 7 bases identical to TRBD1. V dropped 2 bases and J dropped 4; count of bases not matched to a gene: 3. The CDR3 spans 14 residues. Germline-derived CDR1 and CDR2 are SGHTA and FQGNSA. Written as DNA, the CDR3 is TGTGCCAGCAGCTTAAATACAGGGGCAGATACGCAGTATTTT. It translates to CASSLNTGADTQYF. Full variable domain (outside the CDR3, taken from reference TRBV7-2 and TRBJ2-3): GAGVSQSPSNKVTEKGKDVELRCDPISGHTALYWYRQSLGQGLEFLIYFQGNSAPDKSGLPSDRFSAERTGGSVSTLTIQRTQQEDSAVYLCASSLNTGADTQYFGPGTRLTVL.

This clonotype was detected many times. The chain links TRBV11-2 to TRBJ2-7; TRBD1 matches 11 bases. J lost 7 bases, V lost 5 bases, and 10 bases had no gene match. CDR1 is SGHAT and CDR2 is FQNNGV in the germline V gene. The CDR3 has 15 residues. The CDR3 sequence: CASSPTGTGGREQYF. The CDR3 DNA sequence: TGTGCCAGCAGCCCTACCGGGACAGGGGGGCGTGAGCAGTACTTC.

This clonotype came up many times. V usage is TRBV7-9 and J usage is TRBJ1-4; 9 bases match TRBD1. This CDR3 is built from 17 residues. The ends lost 5 bases at V and 7 bases at J; junction bases unmatched: 14. Germline lookup yields CDR1 SEHNR and CDR2 FQNEAQ (reference sequence). CDR3 in amino acids: CASSPGQGWKEGEKLFF. CDR3 DNA: TGTGCCAGCAGCCCAGGACAGGGGTGGAAGGAAGGTGAAAAACTGTTTTTT.

This clonotype was detected many times. The V and J genes are TRBV7-2 and TRBJ2-3, with 12 bases identical to TRBD2. V was pared by 5 bases and J by 0 bases, with 3 bases of the junction left unmatched. CDR1 and CDR2 from the germline V gene are SGHTA and FQGNSA. The CDR3 is 16 amino acids. The CDR3: CASSLGLAGSTDTQYF. CDR3 DNA: TGTGCCAGCAGCCTCGGACTAGCGGGGAGCACAGATACGCAGTATTTT.

This clonotype was seen at least ten times. The V and J genes are TRBV7-2 and TRBJ1-1, with unresolved D. The V and J ends lost 1 base and 1 base respectively, with 10 bases between them. The CDR3 has 15 residues. The germline V gene encodes CDR1 SGHTA and CDR2 FQGNSA. CDR3 DNA sequence: TGTGCCAGCAGCTTAGAGGCAACCAGGAACACTGAAGCTTTCTTT. Amino acids: CASSLEATRNTEAFF.